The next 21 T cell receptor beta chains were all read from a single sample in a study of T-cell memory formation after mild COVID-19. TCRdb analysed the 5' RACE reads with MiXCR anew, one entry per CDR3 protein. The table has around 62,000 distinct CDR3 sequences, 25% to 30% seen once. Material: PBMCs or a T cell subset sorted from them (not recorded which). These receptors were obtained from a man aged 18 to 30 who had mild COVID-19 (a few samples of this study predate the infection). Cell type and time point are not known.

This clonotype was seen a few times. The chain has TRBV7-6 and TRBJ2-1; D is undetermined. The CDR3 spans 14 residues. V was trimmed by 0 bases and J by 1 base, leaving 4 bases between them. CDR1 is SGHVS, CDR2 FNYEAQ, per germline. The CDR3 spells CASSLAGSYNEQFF. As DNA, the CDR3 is TGTGCCAGCAGCTTAGCGGGGTCCTACAATGAGCAGTTCTTC.

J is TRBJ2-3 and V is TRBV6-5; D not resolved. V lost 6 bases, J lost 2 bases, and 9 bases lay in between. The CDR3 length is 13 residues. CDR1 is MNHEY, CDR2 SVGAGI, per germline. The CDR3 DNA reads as TGTGCCAGCAGCCTGAGGACCACAGATACGCAGTATTTT. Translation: CASSLRTTDTQYF.

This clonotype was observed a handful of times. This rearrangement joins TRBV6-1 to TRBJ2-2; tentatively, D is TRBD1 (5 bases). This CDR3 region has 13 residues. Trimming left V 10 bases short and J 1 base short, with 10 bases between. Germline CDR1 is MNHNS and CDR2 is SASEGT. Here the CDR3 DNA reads TGTGCCAACCAGGGTTTGAACACCGGGGAGCTGTTTTTT. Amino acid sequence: CANQGLNTGELFF.

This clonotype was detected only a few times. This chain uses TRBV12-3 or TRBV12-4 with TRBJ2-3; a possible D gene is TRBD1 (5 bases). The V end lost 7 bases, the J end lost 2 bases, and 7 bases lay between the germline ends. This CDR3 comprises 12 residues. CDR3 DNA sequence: TGTGCCAGCACCAGGGACACAGATACGCAGTATTTT. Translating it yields CASTRDTDTQYF.

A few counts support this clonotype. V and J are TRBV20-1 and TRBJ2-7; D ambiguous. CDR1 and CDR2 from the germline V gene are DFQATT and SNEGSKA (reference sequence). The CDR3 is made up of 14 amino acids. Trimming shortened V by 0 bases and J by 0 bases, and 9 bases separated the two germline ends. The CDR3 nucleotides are TGCAGTGCTAGAGACGCCGCGAGCTCCTACGAGCAGTACTTC. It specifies CSARDAASSYEQYF.

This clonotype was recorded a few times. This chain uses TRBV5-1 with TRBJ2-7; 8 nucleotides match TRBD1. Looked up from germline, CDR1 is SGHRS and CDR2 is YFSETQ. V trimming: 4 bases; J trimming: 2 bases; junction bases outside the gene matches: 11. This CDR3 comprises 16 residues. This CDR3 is CASSGSDRDPPYEQYV. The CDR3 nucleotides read TGCGCCAGCAGCGGGTCGGACAGGGATCCCCCCTACGAGCAGTACGTC.

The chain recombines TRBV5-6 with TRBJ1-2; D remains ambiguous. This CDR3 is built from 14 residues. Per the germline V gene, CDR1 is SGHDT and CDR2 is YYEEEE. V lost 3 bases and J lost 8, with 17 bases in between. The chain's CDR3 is CASSSPTLTEGYTF. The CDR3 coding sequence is TGTGCCAGCAGCTCACCAACCTTAACGGAGGGCTACACCTTC. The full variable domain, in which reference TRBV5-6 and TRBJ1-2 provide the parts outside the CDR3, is DAGVTQSPTHLIKTRGQQVTLRCSPKSGHDTVSWYQQALGQGPQFIFQYYEEEERQRGNFPDRFSGHQFPNYSSELNVNALLLGDSALYLCASSSPTLTEGYTFGSGTRLTVV.

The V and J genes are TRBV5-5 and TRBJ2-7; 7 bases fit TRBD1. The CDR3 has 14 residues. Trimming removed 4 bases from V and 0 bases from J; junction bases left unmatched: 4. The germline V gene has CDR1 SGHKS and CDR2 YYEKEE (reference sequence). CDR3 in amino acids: CASSPGTVSYEQYV. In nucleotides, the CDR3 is TGTGCCAGCAGCCCGGGGACAGTCTCCTACGAGCAGTACGTC.

The CDR3 DNA reads as TGCGCCAGCAGCAGGGGACAGAATCAGCCCCAGCATTTT. The encoded protein is CASSRGQNQPQHF. The rearrangement links TRBV4-3 to TRBJ1-5, with TRBD1 matching 7 bases. V lost 5 bases and J lost 4; bases outside the gene matches: 2. The CDR3 loop spans 13 amino acids. Germline V gene data show CDR1 as LGHNA and CDR2 as YSLEER.

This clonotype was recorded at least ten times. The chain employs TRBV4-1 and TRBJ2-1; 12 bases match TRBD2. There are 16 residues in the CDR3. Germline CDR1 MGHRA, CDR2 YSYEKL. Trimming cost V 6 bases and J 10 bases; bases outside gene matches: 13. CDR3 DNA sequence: TGCGCCAGCAGGCCTCTGACTAGCGGGGGCATCAAGGAGCAGTTCTTC. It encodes CASRPLTSGGIKEQFF.

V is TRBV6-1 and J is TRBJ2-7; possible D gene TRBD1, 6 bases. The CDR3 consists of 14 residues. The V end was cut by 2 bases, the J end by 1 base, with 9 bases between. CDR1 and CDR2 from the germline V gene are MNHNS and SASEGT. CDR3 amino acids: CASSEWGPSYEQYF. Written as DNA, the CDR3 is TGTGCCAGCAGTGAATGGGGGCCTTCCTACGAGCAGTACTTC.

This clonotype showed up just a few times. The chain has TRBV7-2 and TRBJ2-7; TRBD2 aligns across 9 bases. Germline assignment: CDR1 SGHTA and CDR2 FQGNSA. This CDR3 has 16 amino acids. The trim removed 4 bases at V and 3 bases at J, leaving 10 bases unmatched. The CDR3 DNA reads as TGTGCCAGCAGCTCCGACAGGACTAGCGAGTACTACGAGCAGTACTTC. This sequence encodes CASSSDRTSEYYEQYF. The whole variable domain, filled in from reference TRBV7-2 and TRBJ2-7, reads GAGVSQSPSNKVTEKGKDVELRCDPISGHTALYWYRQSLGQGLEFLIYFQGNSAPDKSGLPSDRFSAERTGGSVSTLTIQRTQQEDSAVYLCASSSDRTSEYYEQYFGPGTRLTVT.

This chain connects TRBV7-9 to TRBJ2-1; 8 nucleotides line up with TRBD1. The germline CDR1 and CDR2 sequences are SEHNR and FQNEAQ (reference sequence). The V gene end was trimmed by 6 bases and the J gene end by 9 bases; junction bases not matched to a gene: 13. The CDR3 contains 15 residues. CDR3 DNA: TGTGCCAGCAGGGGCGGGACAGGTGCTGATGGTGAGCAGTTCTTC. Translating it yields CASRGGTGADGEQFF.

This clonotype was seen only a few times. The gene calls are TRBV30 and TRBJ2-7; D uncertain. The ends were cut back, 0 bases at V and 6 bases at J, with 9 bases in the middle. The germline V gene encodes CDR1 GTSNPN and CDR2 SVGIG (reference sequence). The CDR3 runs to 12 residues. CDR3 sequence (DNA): TGTGCCTGGAGTGTACTGGGGTTCGAGCAGTACTTC. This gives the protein CAWSVLGFEQYF.

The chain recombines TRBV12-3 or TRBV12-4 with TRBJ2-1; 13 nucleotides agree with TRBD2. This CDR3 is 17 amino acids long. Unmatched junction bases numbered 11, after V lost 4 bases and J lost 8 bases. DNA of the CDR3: TGTGCCAGCAGTTCGACGACTAGCGGGGGGCCCCTCCATGAGCAGTTCTTC. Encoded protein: CASSSTTSGGPLHEQFF.

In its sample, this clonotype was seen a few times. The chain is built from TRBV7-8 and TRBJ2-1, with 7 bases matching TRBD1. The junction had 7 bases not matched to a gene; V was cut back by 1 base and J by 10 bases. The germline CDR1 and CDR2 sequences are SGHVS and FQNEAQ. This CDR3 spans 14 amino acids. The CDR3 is CASSLEPGTEEQFF. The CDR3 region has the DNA TGTGCCAGCAGCTTAGAACCGGGGACAGAGGAGCAGTTCTTC.

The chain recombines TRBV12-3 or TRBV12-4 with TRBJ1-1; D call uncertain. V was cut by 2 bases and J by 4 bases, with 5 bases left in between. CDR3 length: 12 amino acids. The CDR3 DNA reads TGTGCCAGCAGTTTACAGAGCACTGAAGCTTTCTTT. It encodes CASSLQSTEAFF.

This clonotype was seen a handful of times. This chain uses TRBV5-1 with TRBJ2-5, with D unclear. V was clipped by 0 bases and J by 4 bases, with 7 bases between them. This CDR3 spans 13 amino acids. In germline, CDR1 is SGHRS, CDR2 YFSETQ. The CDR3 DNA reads TGCGCCAGCAGCTTGGTTACTGGAGAGACCCAGTACTTC. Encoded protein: CASSLVTGETQYF. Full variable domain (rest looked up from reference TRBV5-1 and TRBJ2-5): KAGVTQTPRYLIKTRGQQVTLSCSPISGHRSVSWYQQTPGQGLQFLFEYFSETQRNKGNFPGRFSGRQFSNSRSEMNVSTLELGDSALYLCASSLVTGETQYFGPGTRLLVL.

The CDR3 sequence is CASSQEWGQGETQYF. The CDR3 bases are TGCGCCAGCAGCCAAGAATGGGGACAGGGGGAGACCCAGTACTTC. The chain uses TRBV4-1 and TRBJ2-5, with 10 bases matching TRBD1. The germline CDR1 and CDR2 sequences are MGHRA and YSYEKL. This CDR3 has 15 residues. V shed 0 bases and J 5 bases; nucleotides not matched to a gene: 3.

CDR3 sequence reads: CASSFSHPRGTDTQYF. In DNA, the CDR3 is TGTGCCAGCAGTTTCTCACACCCTCGGGGCACAGATACGCAGTATTTT. This rearrangement joins TRBV28 to TRBJ2-3; no clear D gene. V lost 3 bases to trimming and J lost 1 base, with 14 bases between them. The CDR3 totals 16 residues. Per the germline V gene, CDR1 is MDHEN and CDR2 is SYDVKM.

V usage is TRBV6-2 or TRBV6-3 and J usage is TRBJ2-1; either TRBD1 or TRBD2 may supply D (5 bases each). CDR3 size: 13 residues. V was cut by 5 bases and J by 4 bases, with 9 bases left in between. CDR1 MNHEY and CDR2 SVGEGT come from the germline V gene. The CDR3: CASSGGWYNEQFF. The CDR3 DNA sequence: TGTGCCAGCAGTGGGGGTTGGTACAATGAGCAGTTCTTC.